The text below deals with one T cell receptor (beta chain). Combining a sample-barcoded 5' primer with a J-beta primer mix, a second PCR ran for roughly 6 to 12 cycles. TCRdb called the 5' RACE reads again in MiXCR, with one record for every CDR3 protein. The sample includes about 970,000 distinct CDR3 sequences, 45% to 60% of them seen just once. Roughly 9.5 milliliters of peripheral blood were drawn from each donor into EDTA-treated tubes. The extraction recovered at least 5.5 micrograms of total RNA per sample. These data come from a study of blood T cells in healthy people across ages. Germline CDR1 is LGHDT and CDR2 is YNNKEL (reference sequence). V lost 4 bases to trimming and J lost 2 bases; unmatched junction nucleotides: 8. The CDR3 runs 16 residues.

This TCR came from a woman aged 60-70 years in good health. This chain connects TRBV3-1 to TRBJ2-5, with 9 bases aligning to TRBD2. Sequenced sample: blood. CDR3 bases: TGTGCCAGCAGCCCGAAGGGACTAGCAGAACAAGAGACCCAGTACTTC. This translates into CASSPKGLAEQETQYF.